This note documents a single TCR beta chain sequence. Its antigen is not known. Distinct nucleotide sequences in the sample also encode this CDR3. J was trimmed by 5 bases and V by 5 bases; bases with no gene match: 5. This CDR3 is 14 amino acids long. CDR1 and CDR2 from the germline V gene are SGHTA and FQGNSA. This sample is part of a study of a mutant IDH1 vaccine in newly diagnosed glioma. Study at large: Patients were given eight vaccinations, scheduled in weeks 1, 3, 5, 7, 11, 15, 19 and 23. It was radiotherapy, temozolomide, or both that patients received previously, with most receiving both.

Study findings and constraints: Whatever changes occurred in top peripheral T cell clonotypes seemed unrelated to pseudoprogression.

Regarding time point: week 11, during vaccination. It was 300 ug of mutant IDH1 20-mer peptide that made up each vaccine dose, given with topical imiquimod. Astrocytomas that were new, WHO grade 3 or 4, IDH1-mutant and ATRX-lost were present in the donors. Assay: immunoSEQ multiplex PCR; the TCRdb copy retains only in-frame clones and omits some. The sample carries over 20,000 clones, around 80% recorded once. This chain uses TRBV7-2 with TRBJ2-1; TRBD1 aligns across 8 bases. The sequencing used PBMCs, collected from a glioma patient whose treatment included an IDH1 peptide vaccine. This TCR derives from a middle-aged man with glioma. In DNA form, the CDR3 reads TGTGCCAGCAGCCCCGGACAGGGTCACAATGAGCAGTTCTTC. It codes for CASSPGQGHNEQFF. The entire variable domain, with the rest obtained from reference TRBV7-2 and TRBJ2-1, is as follows: GAGVSQSPSNKVTEKGKDVELRCDPISGHTALYWYRQSLGQGLEFLIYFQGNSAPDKSGLPSDRFSAERTGGSVSTLTIQRTQQEDSAVYLCASSPGQGHNEQFFGPGTRLTVL.